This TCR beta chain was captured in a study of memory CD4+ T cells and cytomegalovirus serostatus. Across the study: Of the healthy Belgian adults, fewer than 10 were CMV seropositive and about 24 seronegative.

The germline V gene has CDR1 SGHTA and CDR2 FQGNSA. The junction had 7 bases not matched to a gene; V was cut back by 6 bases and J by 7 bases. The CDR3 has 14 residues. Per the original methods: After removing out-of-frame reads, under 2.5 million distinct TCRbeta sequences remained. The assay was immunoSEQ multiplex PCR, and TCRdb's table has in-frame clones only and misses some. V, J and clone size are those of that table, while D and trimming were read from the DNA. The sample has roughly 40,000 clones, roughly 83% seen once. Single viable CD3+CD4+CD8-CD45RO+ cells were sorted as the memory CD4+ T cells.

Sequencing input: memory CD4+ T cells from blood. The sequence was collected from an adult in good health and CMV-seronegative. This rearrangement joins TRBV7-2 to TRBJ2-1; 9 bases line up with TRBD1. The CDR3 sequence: CASSFDRGANEQFF. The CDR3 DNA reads TGTGCCAGCAGTTTCGACAGGGGGGCAAATGAGCAGTTCTTC.